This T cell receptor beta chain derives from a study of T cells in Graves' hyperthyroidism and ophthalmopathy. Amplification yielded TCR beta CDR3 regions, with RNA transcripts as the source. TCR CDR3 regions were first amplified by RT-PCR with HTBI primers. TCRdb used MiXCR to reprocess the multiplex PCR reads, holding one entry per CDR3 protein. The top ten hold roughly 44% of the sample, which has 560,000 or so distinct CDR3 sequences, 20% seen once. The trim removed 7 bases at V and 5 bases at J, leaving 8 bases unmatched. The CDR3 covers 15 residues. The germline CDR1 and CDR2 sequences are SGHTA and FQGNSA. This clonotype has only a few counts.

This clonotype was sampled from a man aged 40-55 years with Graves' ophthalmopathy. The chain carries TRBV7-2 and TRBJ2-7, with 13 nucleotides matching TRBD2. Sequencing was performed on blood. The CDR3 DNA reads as TGTGCCAGCATCCAAGAGACTAGCGGGAGGCACGAGCAGTACTTC. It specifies CASIQETSGRHEQYF.